The present TCR beta chain was sequenced within a study of shared clonotypes between healthy human individuals. Study-wide results and caveats: Larger estimated richness was generally seen in naive subsets than in memory subsets. Non-shared clonotypes were found to have lower generation probabilities than the clonotypes that were shared by all four of the sorted-subset donors.

About this clone itself: Its antigen is not known.

Investigators spread the genomic DNA of each subset evenly over several immunoSEQ plates. Libraries were prepared by immunoSEQ multiplex PCR; TCRdb keeps only in-frame clonotypes and omits some of them. The sample carries about 2.3 million clones, approximately 93% recorded once. After removal of 3 bases from V and 7 bases from J, the junction contained 6 bases not matched to a gene. The CDR3 runs to 16 residues. Per germline, CDR1 SEHNR and CDR2 FQNEAQ (reference sequence). It was into CD45RA+ naive and CD45RA-negative memory subsets that the CD4+ cells were split. Sequenced input: naive CD4+ T cells from PBMCs. Stated subset: CD45RA+ positively selected. This sequence joins TRBV7-9 and TRBJ2-7; 16 bases are a match to TRBD2. The TCR was taken from a man aged 18 to 35 in good health. Some clones in this sample may be carry-over from other donors' samples. The DNA of the CDR3 is TGTGCCAGCAGCTTTGGGACTAGCGGGAGGGTGGGAGAGCAGTACTTC. Translation gives CASSFGTSGRVGEQYF.